Listed below are T cell receptor beta chains from one sample, sequenced in a study of CD8 T cells in ankylosing spondylitis. TCRdb re-called the 5' RACE reads with MiXCR, one entry per CDR3 protein. The sample lists some 95,000 distinct CDR3 sequences; about 9.1% were seen once. Input material: blood, either unsorted or a sorted T cell fraction (not recorded which). These receptor sequences come from a male donor with ankylosing spondylitis or in good health (not recorded which). CDR3s leave out the opening cysteine and the closing phenylalanine or tryptophan. The order of the fields is V gene, D gene, J gene, CDR3 protein. D genes are given only for firm matches.

v_gene: TRBV18; d_gene: TRBD1; j_gene: TRBJ1-2; CDR3aa: ASSQTGSFNGYT
v_gene: TRBV7-9; d_gene: TRBD1; j_gene: TRBJ1-2; CDR3aa: ASSPRGQAGPYGYT
v_gene: TRBV4-2; d_gene: TRBD2; j_gene: TRBJ2-7; CDR3aa: ASSARGGSDEQY
v_gene: TRBV12-3/TRBV12-4; d_gene: .; j_gene: TRBJ2-5; CDR3aa: ASSLGLVQETQY
v_gene: TRBV28; d_gene: TRBD1; j_gene: TRBJ2-4; CDR3aa: ASSPLRTGEAKNIQY
v_gene: TRBV5-4; d_gene: .; j_gene: TRBJ2-5; CDR3aa: ASSFGERETQY
v_gene: TRBV7-8; d_gene: .; j_gene: TRBJ2-3; CDR3aa: ASTALGSYTQY
v_gene: TRBV4-2; d_gene: TRBD1; j_gene: TRBJ2-5; CDR3aa: ASSQADRDPETQY
v_gene: TRBV5-4; d_gene: .; j_gene: TRBJ2-3; CDR3aa: ASSLSPGTDTQY
v_gene: TRBV5-1; d_gene: .; j_gene: TRBJ2-2; CDR3aa: ASSLYASENTGELF
v_gene: TRBV5-1; d_gene: .; j_gene: TRBJ1-1; CDR3aa: ASSPDTLNTEAF
v_gene: TRBV5-1; d_gene: .; j_gene: TRBJ2-7; CDR3aa: ASRVEAAIYEQY
v_gene: TRBV15; d_gene: .; j_gene: TRBJ2-5; CDR3aa: ATSSPPGQEETQY
v_gene: TRBV7-2; d_gene: .; j_gene: TRBJ1-1; CDR3aa: ASSSKTAGTGNTEAF
v_gene: TRBV7-3; d_gene: TRBD2; j_gene: TRBJ2-1; CDR3aa: ASSLRAGNYNEQF
v_gene: TRBV7-3; d_gene: .; j_gene: TRBJ1-2; CDR3aa: ASSLIGGSGYT
v_gene: TRBV6-4; d_gene: TRBD2; j_gene: TRBJ2-3; CDR3aa: ASSDEAGGTDTQY
v_gene: TRBV10-3; d_gene: TRBD1; j_gene: TRBJ1-1; CDR3aa: AISGTGGDEAF
v_gene: TRBV5-1; d_gene: .; j_gene: TRBJ2-1; CDR3aa: ASSLVRAGAYNEQF
v_gene: TRBV18; d_gene: .; j_gene: TRBJ2-5; CDR3aa: ASSPGFGETQY
v_gene: TRBV28; d_gene: .; j_gene: TRBJ2-1; CDR3aa: ASSSPDPPTYNEQF
v_gene: TRBV28; d_gene: TRBD1; j_gene: TRBJ2-7; CDR3aa: ASSISWTGAYEQY